These T cell receptor beta chains were read from a single sample in a study of T cells after yellow fever vaccination. Each CDR3 protein gets one entry after TCRdb re-called the 5' RACE reads with MiXCR. This table holds 500,000 to 650,000 distinct CDR3 sequences, approximately 15% found once. Specimen: PBMCs, collected on the day of the yellow fever booster vaccination. These receptors all come from a man aged 25 to 40 who received the YFV17D yellow fever vaccine. CDR3s include the opening cysteine and the closing phenylalanine or tryptophan. The order of the fields is D gene, V gene, CDR3 length, J gene, clone size, CDR3 protein, CDR3 DNA. The D gene is left open where the match is weak. Clone size appears in some rows only: once, few, many, or a class for an expanded clone.

>.|TRBV9|12|TRBJ2-1|few
CASSGGLEEQFF
TGTGCCAGCAGCGGTGGGCTGGAGGAGCAGTTCTTC
>TRBD1|TRBV12-3/TRBV12-4|13|TRBJ2-7|.
CASSTGTGWEQYF
TGTGCCAGCAGTACTGGGACAGGGTGGGAGCAGTACTTC
>.|TRBV29-1|14|TRBJ2-7|.
CSVLPAQGSYEQYF
TGCAGCGTTCTGCCCGCACAGGGTTCCTACGAGCAGTACTTC
>.|TRBV9|15|TRBJ2-1|.
CASSGPSGDYNEQFF
TGTGCCAGCAGCGGGCCCTCGGGGGACTACAATGAGCAGTTCTTC
>.|TRBV12-3/TRBV12-4|15|TRBJ2-1|.
CASSINGLSYNEQFF
TGTGCCAGCAGTATAAACGGACTCTCCTACAATGAGCAGTTCTTC
>.|TRBV4-3|13|TRBJ1-3|.
CASSQETRNTIYF
TGCGCCAGCAGCCAAGAAACCCGAAACACCATATATTTT
>.|TRBV6-4|14|TRBJ1-1|.
CASRMDSGDTEAFF
TGTGCCAGCAGAATGGACAGCGGGGACACTGAAGCTTTCTTT
>.|TRBV7-2|15|TRBJ1-1|.
CASSLYRAGNTEAFF
TGTGCCAGCAGCTTATATCGGGCGGGGAACACTGAAGCTTTCTTT
>.|TRBV7-2|11|TRBJ2-3|few
CASSVRGTQYF
TGTGCCAGCAGCGTAAGGGGAACGCAGTATTTT
>.|TRBV20-1|16|TRBJ2-3|.
CCASGETGGVADTQYF
TGCTGTGCTAGCGGGGAGACAGGGGGTGTGGCAGATACGCAGTATTTT
>.|TRBV6-5|15|TRBJ2-1|.
CASSYSESPVNEQFF
TGTGCCAGCAGTTACTCGGAGTCGCCGGTCAATGAGCAGTTCTTC
>.|TRBV7-6|15|TRBJ2-1|.
CASSLGRLNYNEQFF
TGTGCCAGCAGCTTAGGGCGTCTGAACTACAATGAGCAGTTCTTC
>.|TRBV12-3/TRBV12-4|13|TRBJ2-1|.
CASSAGGLDEQFF
TGTGCCAGCAGCGCCGGGGGCTTGGATGAGCAGTTCTTC
>.|TRBV29-1|15|TRBJ2-3|.
CSVEPQGFGTDTQYF
TGCAGCGTTGAACCACAGGGATTCGGCACAGATACGCAGTATTTT
>TRBD1|TRBV15|16|TRBJ2-2|few
CATSRDPSGGTGELFF
TGTGCCACCAGCAGAGATCCCTCAGGGGGCACCGGGGAGCTGTTTTTT
>TRBD2|TRBV5-1|13|TRBJ2-5|.
CASSFRGDETQYF
TGCGCCAGCAGCTTTCGGGGGGACGAGACCCAGTACTTC
>TRBD1|TRBV5-1|13|TRBJ1-1|many
CASSAGTENQAFF
TGCGCCAGCAGCGCTGGGACAGAAAATCAAGCTTTCTTT
>.|TRBV7-3|14|TRBJ1-1|few
CASSFSPLNTEAFF
TGTGCCAGCAGCTTCTCTCCGTTGAACACTGAAGCTTTCTTT
>TRBD2|TRBV2|17|TRBJ2-3|few
CASSFAGLAESTDTQYF
TGTGCCAGCAGTTTTGCCGGACTAGCGGAAAGCACAGATACGCAGTATTTT
>.|TRBV20-1|14|TRBJ1-5|few
CSASPGGGNQPQHF
TGCAGTGCTAGTCCCGGGGGGGGCAATCAGCCCCAGCATTTT
>TRBD2|TRBV20-1|13|TRBJ2-3|few
CSASIGGGNTQYF
TGCAGTGCTAGTATCGGGGGAGGGAATACGCAGTATTTT
>.|TRBV20-1|13|TRBJ2-3|.
CSAKDQYTDTQYF
TGCAGTGCTAAGGACCAATACACAGATACGCAGTATTTT
>.|TRBV5-1|15|TRBJ2-1|.
CASSLVVSGDNEQFF
TGCGCCAGCAGCTTGGTGGTCTCGGGGGACAATGAGCAGTTCTTC
>TRBD1|TRBV5-5|14|TRBJ2-7|.
CASSSGQGRIEQYF
TGTGCCAGCAGCTCCGGACAGGGCCGGATCGAGCAGTACTTC
>TRBD2|TRBV12-3/TRBV12-4|15|TRBJ2-5|.
CASSYRLALQETQYF
TGTGCCAGCAGTTACCGACTAGCTCTGCAAGAGACCCAGTACTTC
>TRBD1|TRBV24-1|14|TRBJ1-1|few
CATSERTGGIQAFF
TGTGCCACCAGTGAGCGGACAGGGGGGATTCAAGCTTTCTTT
>TRBD1|TRBV11-2|13|TRBJ1-2|.
CASSWTGGGGYTF
TGTGCCAGCAGCTGGACAGGGGGCGGGGGCTACACCTTC
>.|TRBV20-1|11|TRBJ2-7|many
CSSGWLHEQYF
TGCAGTTCAGGATGGTTACACGAGCAGTACTTC
>.|TRBV10-3|14|TRBJ2-3|few
CAIRNPDRTDTQYF
TGTGCCATCAGGAATCCGGACCGCACAGATACGCAGTATTTT
>.|TRBV2|12|TRBJ2-7|few
CAGGTDRYGQYF
TGTGCCGGGGGGACAGACCGCTACGGGCAGTACTTC
>TRBD2|TRBV7-2|14|TRBJ2-3|few
CASQGAGGWDTQYF
TGTGCCTCCCAGGGAGCGGGAGGTTGGGATACGCAGTATTTT
>.|TRBV7-2|15|TRBJ2-2|.
CASSLAASQSGELFF
TGTGCCAGCAGCTTAGCCGCTTCACAGAGCGGGGAGCTGTTTTTT
>TRBD2|TRBV12-3/TRBV12-4|15|TRBJ2-3|few
CASSRGLATTDTQYF
TGTGCCAGCAGCCGGGGACTAGCGACCACAGATACGCAGTATTTT